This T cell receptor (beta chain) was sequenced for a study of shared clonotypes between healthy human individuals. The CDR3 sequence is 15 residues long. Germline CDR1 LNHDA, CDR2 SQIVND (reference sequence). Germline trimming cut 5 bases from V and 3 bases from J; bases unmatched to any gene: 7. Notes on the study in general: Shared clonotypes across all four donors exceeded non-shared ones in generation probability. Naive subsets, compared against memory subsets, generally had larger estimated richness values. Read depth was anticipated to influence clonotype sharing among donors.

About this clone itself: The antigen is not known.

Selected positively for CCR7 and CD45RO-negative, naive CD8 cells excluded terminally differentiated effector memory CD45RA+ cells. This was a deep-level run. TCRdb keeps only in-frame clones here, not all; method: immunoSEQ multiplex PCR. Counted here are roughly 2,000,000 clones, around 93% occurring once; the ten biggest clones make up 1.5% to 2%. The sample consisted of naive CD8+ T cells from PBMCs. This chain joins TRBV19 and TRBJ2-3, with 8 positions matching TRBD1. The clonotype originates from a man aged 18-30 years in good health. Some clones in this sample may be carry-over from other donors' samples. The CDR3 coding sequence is TGTGCCAGTAGTGCCGGACAGGGACCTACAGATACGCAGTATTTT. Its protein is CASSAGQGPTDTQYF.